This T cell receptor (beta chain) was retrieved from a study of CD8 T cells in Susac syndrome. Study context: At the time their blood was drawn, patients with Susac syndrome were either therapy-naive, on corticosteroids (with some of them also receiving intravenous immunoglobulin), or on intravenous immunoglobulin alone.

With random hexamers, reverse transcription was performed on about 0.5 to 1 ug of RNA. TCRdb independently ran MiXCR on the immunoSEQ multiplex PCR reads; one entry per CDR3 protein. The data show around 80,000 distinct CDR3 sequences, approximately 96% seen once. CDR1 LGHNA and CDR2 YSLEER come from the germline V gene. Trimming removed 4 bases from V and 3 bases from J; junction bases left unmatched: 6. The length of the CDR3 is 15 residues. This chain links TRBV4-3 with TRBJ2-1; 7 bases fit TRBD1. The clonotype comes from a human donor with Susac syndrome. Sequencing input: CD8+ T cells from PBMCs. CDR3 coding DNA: TGCGCCAGCAGCCCCGACCGGGACAGCTACAATGAGCAGTTCTTC. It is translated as CASSPDRDSYNEQFF.